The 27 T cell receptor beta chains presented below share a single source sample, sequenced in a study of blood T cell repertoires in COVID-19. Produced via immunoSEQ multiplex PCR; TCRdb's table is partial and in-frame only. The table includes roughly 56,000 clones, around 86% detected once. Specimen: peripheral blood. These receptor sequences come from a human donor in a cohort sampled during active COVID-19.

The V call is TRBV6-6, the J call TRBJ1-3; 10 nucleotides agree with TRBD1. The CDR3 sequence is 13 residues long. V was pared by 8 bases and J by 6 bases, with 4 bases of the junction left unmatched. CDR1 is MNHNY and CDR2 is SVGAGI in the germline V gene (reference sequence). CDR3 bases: TGTGCCAGCTGTCGACAGGGGGCAAACACCATATATTTT. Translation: CASCRQGANTIYF.

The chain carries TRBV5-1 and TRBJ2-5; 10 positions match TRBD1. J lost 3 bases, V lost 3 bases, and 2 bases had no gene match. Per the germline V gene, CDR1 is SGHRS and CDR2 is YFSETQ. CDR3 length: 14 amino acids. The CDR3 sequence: CASSYGQGEETQYF. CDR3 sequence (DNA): TGCGCCAGCAGCTACGGACAGGGGGAAGAGACCCAGTACTTC.

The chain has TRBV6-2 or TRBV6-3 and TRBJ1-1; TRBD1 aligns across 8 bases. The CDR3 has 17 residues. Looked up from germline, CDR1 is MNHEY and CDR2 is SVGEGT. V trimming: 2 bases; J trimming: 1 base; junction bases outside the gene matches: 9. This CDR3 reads CASSYLDRGEWNTEAFF. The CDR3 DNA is TGTGCCAGCAGTTACCTTGACAGGGGAGAGTGGAACACTGAAGCTTTCTTT.

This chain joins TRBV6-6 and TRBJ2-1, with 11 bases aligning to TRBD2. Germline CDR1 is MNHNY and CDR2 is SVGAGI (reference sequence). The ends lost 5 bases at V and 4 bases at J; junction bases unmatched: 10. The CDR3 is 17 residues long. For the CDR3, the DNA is TGTGCCAGCAGTCGACCCCCGGGACTAGCGGATTACAATGAGCAGTTCTTC. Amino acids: CASSRPPGLADYNEQFF.

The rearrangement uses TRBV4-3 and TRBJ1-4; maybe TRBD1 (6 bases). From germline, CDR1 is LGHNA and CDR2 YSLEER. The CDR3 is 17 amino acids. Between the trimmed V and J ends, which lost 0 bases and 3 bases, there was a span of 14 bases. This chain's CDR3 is CASSQDSLGAANEKLFF. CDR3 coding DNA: TGCGCCAGCAGCCAAGATTCATTGGGGGCGGCTAATGAAAAACTGTTTTTT.

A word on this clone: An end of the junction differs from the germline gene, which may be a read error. The CDR3 DNA follows: TGTGCCAGCAGCTACATAGCGCCCAATGGGATCTTC. Translating gives CASSYIAPNGIF. This chain joins TRBV5-5 and TRBJ2-1, with a tentative D call TRBD2 (5 bases). Germline V gene data show CDR1 as SGHKS and CDR2 as YYEKEE (reference sequence). This CDR3 spans 12 amino acids. Full variable domain (missing parts from reference TRBV5-5 and TRBJ2-1): DAGVTQSPTHLIKTRGQQVTLRCSPISGHKSVSWYQQVLGQGPQFIFQYYEKEERGRGNFPDRFSARQFPNYSSELNVNALLLGDSALYLCASSYIAPNGIFGPGTRLTVL.

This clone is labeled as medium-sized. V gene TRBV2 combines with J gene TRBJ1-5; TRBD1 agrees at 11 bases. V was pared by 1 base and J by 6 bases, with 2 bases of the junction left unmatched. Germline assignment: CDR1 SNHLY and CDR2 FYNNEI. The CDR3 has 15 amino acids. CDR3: CASSEGTGGFQPQHF. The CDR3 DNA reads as TGTGCCAGCAGTGAAGGGACAGGGGGCTTTCAGCCCCAGCATTTT.

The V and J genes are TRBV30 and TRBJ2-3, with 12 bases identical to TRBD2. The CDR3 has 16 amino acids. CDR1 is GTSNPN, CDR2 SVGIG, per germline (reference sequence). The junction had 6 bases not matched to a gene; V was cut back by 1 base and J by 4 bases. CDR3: CAWSGGTSGFSDTQYF. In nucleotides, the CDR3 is TGTGCCTGGAGTGGGGGGACTAGCGGGTTCTCAGATACGCAGTATTTT.

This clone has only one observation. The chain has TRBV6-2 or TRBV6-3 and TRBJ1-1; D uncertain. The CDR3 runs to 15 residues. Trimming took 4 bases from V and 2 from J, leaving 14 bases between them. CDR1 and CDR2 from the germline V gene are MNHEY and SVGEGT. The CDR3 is CASSLRETANTEAFF. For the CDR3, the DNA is TGTGCCAGCAGTTTGCGGGAGACGGCTAACACTGAAGCTTTCTTT.

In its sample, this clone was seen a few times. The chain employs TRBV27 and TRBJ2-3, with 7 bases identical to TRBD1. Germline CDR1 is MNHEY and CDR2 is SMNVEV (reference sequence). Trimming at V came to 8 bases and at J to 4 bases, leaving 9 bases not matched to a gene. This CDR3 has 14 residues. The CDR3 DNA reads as TGTGCCAGCGGAGAAAGGGGGCCGGCAGATACGCAGTATTTT. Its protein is CASGERGPADTQYF.

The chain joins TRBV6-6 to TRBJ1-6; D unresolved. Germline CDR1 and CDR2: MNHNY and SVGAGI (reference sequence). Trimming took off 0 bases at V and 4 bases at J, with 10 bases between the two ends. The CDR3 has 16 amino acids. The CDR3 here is CASSYSIPGYNSPLHF. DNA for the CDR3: TGTGCCAGCAGTTACTCTATTCCGGGGTATAATTCACCCCTCCACTTT.

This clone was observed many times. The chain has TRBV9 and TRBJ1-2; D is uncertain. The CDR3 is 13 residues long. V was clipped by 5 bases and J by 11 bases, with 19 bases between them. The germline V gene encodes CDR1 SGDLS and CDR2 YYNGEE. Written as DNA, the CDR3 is TGTGCCAGCAGTAGCCCAGGAGGTGGGCTGTACACCTTC. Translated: CASSSPGGGLYTF.

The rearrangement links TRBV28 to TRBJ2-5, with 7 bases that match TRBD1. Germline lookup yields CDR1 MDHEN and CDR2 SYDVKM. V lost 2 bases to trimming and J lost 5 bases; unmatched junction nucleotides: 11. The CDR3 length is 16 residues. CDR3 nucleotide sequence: TGTGCCAGCAGTTTAACTGAGGGGGCGGTTCAGGAGACCCAGTACTTC. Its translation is CASSLTEGAVQETQYF. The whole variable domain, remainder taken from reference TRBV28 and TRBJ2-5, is DVKVTQSSRYLVKRTGEKVFLECVQDMDHENMFWYRQDPGLGLRLIYFSYDVKMKEKGDIPEGYSVSREKKERFSLILESASTNQTSMYLCASSLTEGAVQETQYFGPGTRLLVL.

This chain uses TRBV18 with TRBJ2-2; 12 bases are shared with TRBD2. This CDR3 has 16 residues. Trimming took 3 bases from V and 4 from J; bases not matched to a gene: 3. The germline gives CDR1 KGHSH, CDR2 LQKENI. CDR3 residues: CASSPVGLAGTGELFF. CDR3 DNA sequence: TGTGCCAGCTCACCCGTGGGACTAGCGGGCACCGGGGAGCTGTTTTTT.

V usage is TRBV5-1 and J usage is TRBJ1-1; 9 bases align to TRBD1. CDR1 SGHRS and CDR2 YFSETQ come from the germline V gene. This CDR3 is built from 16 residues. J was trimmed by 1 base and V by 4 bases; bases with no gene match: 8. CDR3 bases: TGCGCCAGCAGCGTACAAGCGACAGGGGGGAACACTGAAGCTTTCTTT. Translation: CASSVQATGGNTEAFF.

CDR3 in amino acids: CASMGGPGRSTDTQYF. In nucleotides, the CDR3 is TGTGCCAGCATGGGGGGTCCGGGCCGATCCACAGATACGCAGTATTTT. The J gene is TRBJ2-3, the V gene TRBV2, with D perhaps matching TRBD2 (6 bases). V lost 7 bases and J lost 2, with 19 bases in between. The CDR3 is made up of 16 amino acids. CDR1 is SNHLY and CDR2 is FYNNEI in the germline V gene.

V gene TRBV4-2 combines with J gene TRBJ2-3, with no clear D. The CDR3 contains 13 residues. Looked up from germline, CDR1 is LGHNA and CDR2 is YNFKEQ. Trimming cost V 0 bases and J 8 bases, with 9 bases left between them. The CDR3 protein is CASSQDTAGTQYF. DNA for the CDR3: TGTGCCAGCAGCCAAGATACGGCAGGTACGCAGTATTTT.

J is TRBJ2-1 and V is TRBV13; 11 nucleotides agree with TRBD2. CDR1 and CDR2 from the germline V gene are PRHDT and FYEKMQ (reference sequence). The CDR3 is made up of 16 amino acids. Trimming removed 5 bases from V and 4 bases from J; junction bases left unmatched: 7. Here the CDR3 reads CASSPPGLADYNEQFF. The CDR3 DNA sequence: TGTGCCAGCAGCCCACCGGGACTAGCGGATTACAATGAGCAGTTCTTC.

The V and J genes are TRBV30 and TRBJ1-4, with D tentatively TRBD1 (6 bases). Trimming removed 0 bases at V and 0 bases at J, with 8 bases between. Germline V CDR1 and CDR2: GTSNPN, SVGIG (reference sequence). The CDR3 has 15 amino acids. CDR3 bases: TGTGCCTGGAGTGTACAGGGTGCAACTAATGAAAAACTGTTTTTT. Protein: CAWSVQGATNEKLFF.

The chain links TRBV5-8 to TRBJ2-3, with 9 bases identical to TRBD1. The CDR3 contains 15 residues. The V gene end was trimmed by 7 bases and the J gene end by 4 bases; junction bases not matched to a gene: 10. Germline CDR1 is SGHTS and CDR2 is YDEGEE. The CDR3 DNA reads TGTGCCAGCCCAGCTTGGGACAGGGAAGCAGATACGCAGTATTTT. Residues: CASPAWDREADTQYF. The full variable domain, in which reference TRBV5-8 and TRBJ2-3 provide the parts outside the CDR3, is EAGVTQSPTHLIKTRGQQATLRCSPISGHTSVYWYQQALGLGLQFLLWYDEGEERNRGNFPPRFSGRQFPNYSSELNVNALELEDSALYLCASPAWDREADTQYFGPGTRLTVL.

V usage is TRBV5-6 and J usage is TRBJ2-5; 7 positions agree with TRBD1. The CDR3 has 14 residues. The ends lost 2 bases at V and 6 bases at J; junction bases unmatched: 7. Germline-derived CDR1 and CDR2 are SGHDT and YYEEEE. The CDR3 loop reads CASSFGTVEKTQYF. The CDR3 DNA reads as TGTGCCAGCAGCTTTGGGACAGTCGAGAAGACCCAGTACTTC.

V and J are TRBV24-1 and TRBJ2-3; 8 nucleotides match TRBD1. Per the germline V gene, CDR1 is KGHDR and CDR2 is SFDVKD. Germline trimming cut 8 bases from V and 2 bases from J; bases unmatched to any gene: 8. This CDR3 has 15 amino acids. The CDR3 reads CATKGQGSVTDTQYF. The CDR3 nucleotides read TGTGCCACCAAAGGACAGGGTTCGGTCACAGATACGCAGTATTTT.

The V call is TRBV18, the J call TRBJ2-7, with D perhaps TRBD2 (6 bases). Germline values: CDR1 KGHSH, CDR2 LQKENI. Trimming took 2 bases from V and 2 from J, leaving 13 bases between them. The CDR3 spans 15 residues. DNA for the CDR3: TGTGCCAGCTCACCAGTTGGAGGGGCCGCCTACGAGCAGTACTTC. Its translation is CASSPVGGAAYEQYF.

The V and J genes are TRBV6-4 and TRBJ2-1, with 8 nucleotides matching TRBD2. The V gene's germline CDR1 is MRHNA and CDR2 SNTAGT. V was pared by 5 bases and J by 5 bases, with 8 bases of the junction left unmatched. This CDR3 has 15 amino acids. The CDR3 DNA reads TGTGCCAGCAGTCAAAGCGGGAGCGGGAACAATGAGCAGTTCTTC. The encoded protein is CASSQSGSGNNEQFF.

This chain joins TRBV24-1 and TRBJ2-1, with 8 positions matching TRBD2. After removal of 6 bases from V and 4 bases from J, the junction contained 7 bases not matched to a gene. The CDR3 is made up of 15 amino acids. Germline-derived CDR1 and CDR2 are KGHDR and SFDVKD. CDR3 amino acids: CATSTTGTRYNEQFF. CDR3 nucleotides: TGTGCCACCAGTACTACCGGGACTAGATACAATGAGCAGTTCTTC.

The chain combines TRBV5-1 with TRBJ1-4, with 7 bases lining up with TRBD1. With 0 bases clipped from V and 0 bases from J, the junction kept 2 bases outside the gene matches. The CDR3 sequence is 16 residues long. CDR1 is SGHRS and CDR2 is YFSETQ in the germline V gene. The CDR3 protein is CASSLVGQTTNEKLFF. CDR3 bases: TGCGCCAGCAGCTTGGTGGGACAGACAACTAATGAAAAACTGTTTTTT.

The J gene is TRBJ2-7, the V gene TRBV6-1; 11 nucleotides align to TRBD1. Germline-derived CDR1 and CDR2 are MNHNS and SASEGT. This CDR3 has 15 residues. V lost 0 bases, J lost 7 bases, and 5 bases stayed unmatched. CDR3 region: CASSEAPDRGQEQYF. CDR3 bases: TGTGCCAGCAGTGAAGCTCCGGACAGGGGGCAAGAGCAGTACTTC.